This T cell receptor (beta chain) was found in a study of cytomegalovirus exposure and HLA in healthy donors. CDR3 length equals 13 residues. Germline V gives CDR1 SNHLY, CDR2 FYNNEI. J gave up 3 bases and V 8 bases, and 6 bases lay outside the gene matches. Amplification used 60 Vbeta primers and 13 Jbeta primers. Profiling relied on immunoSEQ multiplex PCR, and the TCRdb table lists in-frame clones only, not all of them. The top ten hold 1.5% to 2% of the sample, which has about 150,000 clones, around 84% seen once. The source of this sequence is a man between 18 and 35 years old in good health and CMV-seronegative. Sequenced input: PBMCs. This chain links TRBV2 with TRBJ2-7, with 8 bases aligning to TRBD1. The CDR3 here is CASGTGRDYEQYF. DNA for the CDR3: TGTGCCAGCGGGACAGGCAGAGACTACGAGCAGTACTTC.